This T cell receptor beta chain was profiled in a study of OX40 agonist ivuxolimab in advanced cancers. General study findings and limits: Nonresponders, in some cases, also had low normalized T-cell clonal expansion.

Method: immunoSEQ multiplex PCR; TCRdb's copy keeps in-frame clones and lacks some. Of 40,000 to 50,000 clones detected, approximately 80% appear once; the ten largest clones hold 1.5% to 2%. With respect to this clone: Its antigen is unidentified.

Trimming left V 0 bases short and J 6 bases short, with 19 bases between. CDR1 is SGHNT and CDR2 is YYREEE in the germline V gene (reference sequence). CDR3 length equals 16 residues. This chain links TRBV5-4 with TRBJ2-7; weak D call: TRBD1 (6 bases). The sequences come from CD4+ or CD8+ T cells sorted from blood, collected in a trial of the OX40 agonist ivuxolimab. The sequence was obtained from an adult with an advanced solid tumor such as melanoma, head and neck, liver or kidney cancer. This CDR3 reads CASSLAETGRRGEQYF. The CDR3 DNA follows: TGTGCCAGCAGCTTGGCCGAGACAGGTCGGCGCGGCGAGCAGTACTTC.